Listed here are 14 T cell receptor beta chains from one sample, sequenced in a study of cytomegalovirus exposure and HLA in healthy donors. PCR primers comprised 60 Vbeta and 13 Jbeta primers. Libraries were prepared by immunoSEQ multiplex PCR; TCRdb keeps only in-frame clonotypes and omits some of them. The sample has about 210,000 clones, roughly 87% seen once. Sequenced material: PBMCs. Receptors originate from a boy under 10 years old in good health and CMV-seronegative.

As for this clone: The germline gene is not matched at one end of the junction; a read error may be the cause. V gene TRBV7-3 combines with J gene TRBJ2-3; 7 bases match TRBD2. Per germline, CDR1 SGHTA and CDR2 FQGTGA. The CDR3 totals 15 residues. This CDR3 reads CSSSFLAASTDTQYF. CDR3 coding DNA: TGTTCCAGCAGCTTCCTAGCGGCTAGCACAGATACGCAGTATTTT. The complete variable domain, with remaining parts taken from reference TRBV7-3 and TRBJ2-3, reads GAGVSQTPSNKVTEKGKYVELRCDPISGHTALYWYRQSLGQGPEFLIYFQGTGAADDSGLPNDRFFAVRPEGSVSTLKIQRTERGDSAVYLCSSSFLAASTDTQYFGPGTRLTVL.

This sequence joins TRBV19 and TRBJ1-1; D not certain. CDR1 and CDR2 (germline): LNHDA, SQIVND (reference sequence). V was trimmed by 7 bases and J by 0 bases, leaving 9 bases between them. This CDR3 region has 13 residues. The CDR3 DNA reads TGTGCCAGTAATGGGCTGATGAACACTGAAGCTTTCTTT. This sequence encodes CASNGLMNTEAFF.

The chain carries TRBV4-2 and TRBJ2-4; perhaps TRBD1 as D (6 bases). The CDR3 spans 17 residues. V was shortened by 0 bases and J by 0 bases, with 12 bases between the two germline ends. Germline V gene data show CDR1 as LGHNA and CDR2 as YNFKEQ. In DNA form, the CDR3 reads TGTGCCAGCAGCCAAGATGGGGGCAATACAGCCAAAAACATTCAGTACTTC. Translating gives CASSQDGGNTAKNIQYF.

This chain links TRBV9 with TRBJ2-7; 10 nucleotides agree with TRBD2. Germline V CDR1 and CDR2: SGDLS, YYNGEE. V gave up 2 bases and J gave up 2 bases; unmatched junction bases: 4. The CDR3 loop spans 15 amino acids. Here the CDR3 reads CASSVSGTSAYEQYF. CDR3 in DNA: TGTGCCAGCAGCGTTTCCGGGACTAGCGCCTACGAGCAGTACTTC.

The J gene is TRBJ2-5, the V gene TRBV9; possibly TRBD2 for D (6 bases). V lost 4 bases, J lost 5 bases, and 18 bases lay in between. This CDR3 comprises 15 residues. CDR1 is SGDLS and CDR2 is YYNGEE in the germline V gene. In DNA form, the CDR3 reads TGTGCCAGCAGCCCCGCACCAGGAGGGAGCGAGACCCAGTACTTC. Its translation: CASSPAPGGSETQYF. The full variable domain, its missing parts supplied by reference TRBV9 and TRBJ2-5, is DSGVTQTPKHLITATGQRVTLRCSPRSGDLSVYWYQQSLDQGLQFLIQYYNGEERAKGNILERFSAQQFPDLHSELNLSSLELGDSALYFCASSPAPGGSETQYFGPGTRLLVL.

This chain uses TRBV29-1 with TRBJ2-5; a weak D match, TRBD1 (5 bases). V was shortened by 4 bases and J by 5 bases, with 14 bases between the two germline ends. Looked up from germline, CDR1 is SQVTM and CDR2 is ANQGSEA. The CDR3 totals 13 residues. CDR3 bases: TGCAGCGTTGGGTCAAGGGGCAGTGAGACCCAGTACTTC. This encodes CSVGSRGSETQYF.

The rearrangement uses TRBV19 and TRBJ1-2; no clear D. Germline CDR1 LNHDA, CDR2 SQIVND (reference sequence). This CDR3 spans 15 amino acids. Deletions cut 1 base from V and 0 bases from J, with 9 bases between. CDR3 protein: CASSIAGEANYGYTF. The CDR3, as DNA: TGTGCCAGTAGTATAGCCGGGGAAGCTAACTATGGCTACACCTTC.

The chain recombines TRBV27 with TRBJ2-7; TRBD1 might be the D (6 bases). Germline CDR1 and CDR2: MNHEY and SMNVEV (reference sequence). V shed 6 bases and J shed 3 bases, with 15 bases lying between them. CDR3 size: 14 residues. Here the CDR3 DNA reads TGTGCCAGCAGCTACAAGGACAGCAACTACGAGCAGTACTTC. Its protein is CASSYKDSNYEQYF.

This clone was counted between two and nine times. The chain has TRBV6-5 and TRBJ1-1; TRBD1 agrees at 10 bases. Per the germline V gene, CDR1 is MNHEY and CDR2 is SVGAGI. V lost 2 bases and J lost 6; bases outside the gene matches: 3. The CDR3 contains 14 residues. The CDR3 protein is CASSYGTGASEAFF. The DNA for the CDR3 is TGTGCCAGCAGTTACGGGACAGGGGCGTCTGAAGCTTTCTTT.

The rearrangement uses TRBV18 and TRBJ1-5; D gene ambiguous. Germline CDR1 KGHSH, CDR2 LQKENI. Trimming took off 0 bases at V and 4 bases at J, with 7 bases between the two ends. The CDR3 contains 14 residues. The DNA of the CDR3 is TGTGCCAGCTCACCACCTCCGGGGAATCAGCCCCAGCATTTT. It specifies CASSPPPGNQPQHF.

The V and J genes are TRBV12-2 and TRBJ1-2; whether TRBD1, the table's D call, matches the DNA was not checked. TRBV12-2 has pseudogene status. The CDR3 has 17 residues. CDR3 DNA sequence: TGTGCAAGTCGCGATACGTGGCCCGGCAGGGGGCGTAGTGGCTACACCTTC. This gives the protein CASRDTWPGRGRSGYTF.

The chain employs TRBV4-1 and TRBJ1-5, with TRBD1 as a possible D gene (6 bases). Deletions cut 0 bases from V and 5 bases from J, with 14 bases between. CDR3 size: 16 residues. In germline, CDR1 is MGHRA, CDR2 YSYEKL. The CDR3 DNA is TGCGCCAGCAGCCAAGATAGGGGGGGCTTGGATCAGCCCCAGCATTTT. It encodes CASSQDRGGLDQPQHF.

The rearrangement joins TRBV28 to TRBJ1-2; D not certain. The CDR3 is 14 amino acids. Trimming removed 5 bases at V and 7 bases at J, with 17 bases between. Germline loops: CDR1 MDHEN, CDR2 SYDVKM. This chain's CDR3 is CASSLTAVPGGYTF. The CDR3 bases are TGTGCCAGCAGTCTAACAGCCGTCCCCGGTGGCTACACCTTC.

The V call is TRBV30, the J call TRBJ1-5; possibly TRBD1 for D (6 bases). CDR1 GTSNPN and CDR2 SVGIG come from the germline V gene (reference sequence). Trimming removed 1 base from V and 5 bases from J, with 15 bases in between. The CDR3 extends over 15 amino acids. CDR3 in DNA: TGTGCCTGGAGTGGGGACACCGGAGGAGATCAGCCCCAGCATTTT. Residues: CAWSGDTGGDQPQHF.